This record covers a single T cell receptor (beta chain). The data derive from a study of control samples from healthy donors and cancer patients. Only in-frame clones appear in the TCRdb table, and some are missing; sequencing was by immunoSEQ multiplex PCR. The sample records 98,000 or so clones, 70% to 85% being singletons. In germline, CDR1 is SGDLS, CDR2 YYNGEE. Trimming stripped 2 bases from V and 8 bases from J, with 16 bases between. The CDR3 consists of 14 residues. Sample: blood. This receptor was identified in a man between 18 and 35 years old in good health. This chain uses TRBV9 with TRBJ1-2; D possibly corresponds to TRBD1 (6 bases). The CDR3 DNA reads TGTGCCAGCAGCGTCGACAGGATATGGGGCGGCTACACCTTC. Translation gives CASSVDRIWGGYTF.